This T cell receptor (beta chain) was identified in a study of shared clonotypes between healthy human individuals. Using immunoSEQ multiplex PCR, the repertoire was profiled, and TCRdb retains in-frame clones only, with some absent. Among 2 million or so clones listed, 85% to 95% were seen once. Germline CDR1 reads MNHNY; CDR2 reads SVGAGI (reference sequence). The junction had 12 bases not matched to a gene; V was cut back by 6 bases and J by 11 bases. There are 14 residues in the CDR3. The sequencing sample was made of naive CD4+ T cells sorted from blood. As to subset: CD45RA+ positively selected. The source is a man aged 18 to 30 in good health. The chain couples TRBV6-6 to TRBJ2-7; 11 nucleotides align to TRBD2. CDR3 bases: TGTGCCAGCAGGTGGGGACTAGCGGAGCGTGGGGAGTACTTC. Protein product: CASRWGLAERGEYF.